Listed below are T cell receptor beta chains from one sample, sequenced in a study of blood T cell repertoires in COVID-19. Clones were sequenced by immunoSEQ multiplex PCR, and TCRdb holds only the in-frame ones, with some missing. The profile shows around 700,000 clones, about 87% of them singletons. Sequenced: peripheral blood. Receptors were obtained from a woman aged 18-29 years with acute or convalescent COVID-19. Each CDR3 is given with its conserved first and last residue. D genes are given only for firm matches. Clone size is shown for a subset of rows, as once, few, many or a class of expanded clone.

D	V	J	size	CDR3	DNA
NA	TRBV19	TRBJ1-3	NA	CASRPQGPGNTIYF	TGTGCCAGTAGGCCACAGGGTCCTGGAAACACCATATATTTT
NA	TRBV5-1	TRBJ1-2	NA	CASSFLAGEITYPYGYTF	TGCGCCAGCAGCTTCCTCGCAGGGGAAATAACGTACCCCTATGGCTACACCTTC
NA	TRBV7-2	TRBJ1-5	NA	CASRQHSNQPQHF	TGTGCCAGCAGACAGCATAGCAATCAGCCCCAGCATTTT
TRBD2	TRBV7-9	TRBJ2-5	NA	CASSFWTSGVKTQYF	TGTGCCAGCAGCTTTTGGACTAGCGGGGTAAAGACCCAGTACTTC
NA	TRBV7-8	TRBJ1-5	NA	CASSLRTGRWQPQHF	TGTGCCAGCAGCCTAAGGACTGGTCGGTGGCAGCCCCAGCATTTT
NA	TRBV6-6	TRBJ1-4	once	CASRRQVNEKLFF	TGTGCCAGCAGAAGACAGGTTAATGAAAAACTGTTTTTT
TRBD1	TRBV2	TRBJ2-4	NA	CASSAGQGAIRLIAKNIQYF	TGTGCCAGCAGTGCGGGACAGGGGGCTATCCGACTAATAGCCAAAAACATTCAGTACTTC
TRBD2	TRBV15	TRBJ2-1	NA	CATSSGRRGGNEQFF	TGTGCCACCAGCAGCGGGAGGCGGGGAGGCAATGAGCAGTTCTTC
NA	TRBV13	TRBJ2-7	NA	CASSRQLILYEQYF	TGTGCCAGCAGCCGACAGCTTATTCTCTACGAGCAGTACTTC
TRBD1	TRBV19	TRBJ1-2	NA	CASSPAGGYGYTF	TGTGCCAGTAGTCCGGCAGGGGGCTATGGCTACACCTTC
TRBD1	TRBV4-1	TRBJ1-1	NA	CASSQTWGQRNTEAFF	TGCGCCAGCAGTCAGACATGGGGACAGCGAAACACTGAAGCTTTCTTT
NA	TRBV6-5	TRBJ1-5	NA	CASSSGINQPQHF	TGTGCCAGCAGTTCCGGGATCAATCAGCCCCAGCATTTT
NA	TRBV7-3	TRBJ1-5	NA	CASSHKISNQPQHF	TGTGCCAGCAGCCACAAAATTAGCAATCAGCCCCAGCATTTT
TRBD2	TRBV2	TRBJ2-5	NA	CASSEVLAGGQTQYF	TGTGCCAGCAGTGAAGTTCTAGCGGGGGGGCAGACCCAGTACTTC
NA	TRBV7-2	TRBJ2-1	NA	CASSWGGRVRDEQFF	TGTGCCAGCAGCTGGGGGGGCCGGGTTCGCGATGAGCAGTTCTTC
NA	TRBV15	TRBJ1-1	NA	CATSRATIGWQTMNTEAFF	TGTGCCACCAGCAGAGCTACTATCGGGTGGCAGACCATGAACACTGAAGCTTTCTTT